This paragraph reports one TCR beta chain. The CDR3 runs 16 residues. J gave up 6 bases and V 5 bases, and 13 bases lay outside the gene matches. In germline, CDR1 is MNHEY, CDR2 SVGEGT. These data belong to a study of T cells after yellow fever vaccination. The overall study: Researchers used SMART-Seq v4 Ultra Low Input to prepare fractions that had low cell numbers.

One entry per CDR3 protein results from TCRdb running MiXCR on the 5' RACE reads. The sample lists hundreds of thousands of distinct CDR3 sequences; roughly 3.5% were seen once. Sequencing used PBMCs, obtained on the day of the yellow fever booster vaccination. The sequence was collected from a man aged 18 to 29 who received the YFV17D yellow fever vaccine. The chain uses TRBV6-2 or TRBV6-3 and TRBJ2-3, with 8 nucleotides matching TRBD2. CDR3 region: CASSPRTSPALDTQYF. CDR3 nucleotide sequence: TGTGCCAGCAGTCCCCGGACTAGCCCGGCGTTGGATACGCAGTATTTT.